This T cell receptor beta chain is from a study of T cell responses to AZD1222 COVID-19 vaccine. Whole-study results and caveats: Every sample of the repertoires postdated the peak T cell response. Mostly white British, mostly female donors; authors suggested clonal diversity may be underestimated.

Comment on this clone: What it binds is unknown.

The protocol was immunoSEQ multiplex PCR, while the TCRdb copy is restricted to in-frame clones and leaves out a portion. The sample carries about 150,000 clones, approximately 90% recorded once. Sequenced material: peripheral blood, taken 28 days after the second AZD1222 dose. The clonotype was recovered from an adult who received the AZD1222 COVID-19 vaccine.

This chain's CDR3 is CASSLDRRSYEQYF. CDR3 coding DNA: TGTGCCAGCAGCTTAGACAGGAGATCCTACGAGCAGTACTTC. The genes are TRBV7-7 and TRBJ2-7; possibly TRBD1 for D (5 bases). Germline values: CDR1 SSHAT, CDR2 FNYEAQ (reference sequence). This CDR3 has 14 residues. V was clipped by 1 base and J by 1 base, with 8 bases between them. The full variable domain, rest sourced from reference TRBV7-7 and TRBJ2-7, is GAGVSQSPRYKVTKRGQDVTLRCDPISSHATLYWYQQALGQGPEFLTYFNYEAQPDKSGLPSDRFSAERPEGSISTLTIQRTEQRDSAMYRCASSLDRRSYEQYFGPGTRLTVT.